This T cell receptor (beta chain) was observed in a study of beta chain features in type 1 diabetes. Turning to the study itself: Sorted cells from all samples, numbering 107,917,701, were examined.

Whole-study findings and limits: Among patients with Type 1 diabetes, TCRB CDR3s were moderately but significantly shorter in every one of the four CD4+ subsets. cDNA-based sequencing might over-represent cells highly expressing TCR.

Sampling consisted of one heparinised blood draw per donor, averaging around 100 mL. Each of the CD4+ naive, central memory, regulatory and stem cell-like memory populations was sorted via CD45RO/CCR7/CD25/CD127/CD95/CD27. The table lists this clone with a few counts. What it binds is not known. The isolated RNA, all of it, was reverse transcribed, so expressed TCRB transcripts were what got sequenced. Assay used: immunoSEQ multiplex PCR; TCRdb lists only in-frame clones, some missing. The sample includes some 280,000 clones, around an eighth of them seen just once. The receptor was isolated from a man in his thirties or forties with type 1 diabetes. The sample comprised naive CD4+ T cells from blood.

DNA for the CDR3: TGTGCCAGCAGGGACAGGGGATCCGAGCAGTACTTC. Translated, it gives CASRDRGSEQYF. V gene TRBV2 combines with J gene TRBJ2-7, with 9 positions matching TRBD1. The germline V gene has CDR1 SNHLY and CDR2 FYNNEI. V gave up 6 bases and J gave up 6 bases; unmatched junction bases: 3. CDR3 length equals 12 residues.